A selection of T cell receptor beta chains follows, all from one sample in a study of T cell repertoires in cytomegalovirus infection. TCRdb recomputed calls from the reads with MiXCR, one row per CDR3 protein. The table shows more than 250,000 distinct CDR3 sequences, with about 25% occurring only once. Antigens of these TCRs are unknown. Specimen: cultured PBMCs, collected from culture after CMV antigen stimulation. The receptors shown here come from a human donor in good health (CMV status not recorded). Some clones in this sample may be carry-over from other donors' samples. CDR3s include the opening cysteine and the closing phenylalanine or tryptophan. Fields, in order: CDR3 protein, CDR3 DNA, D gene, J gene, V gene, clone size. A D gene is named only where the DNA matches it firmly. Only some rows state a clone size, as once, few, many or a class for expanded clones.

CDR3: CASKQGVGNIQYF
DNA: TGTGCCAGCAAACAGGGGGTAGGAAACATTCAGTACTTC
D: TRBD1
J: TRBJ2-4
V: TRBV2
size: -

CDR3: CASSRLGSYNEQFF
DNA: TGTGCCAGCAGCCGGCTCGGCTCCTACAATGAGCAGTTCTTC
D: -
J: TRBJ2-1
V: TRBV7-2
size: many

CDR3: CASSLRSSSGNTIYF
DNA: TGTGCCAGCAGTCTACGGTCAAGCTCTGGAAACACCATATATTTT
D: -
J: TRBJ1-3
V: TRBV25-1
size: once

CDR3: CASSYQGSQETQYF
DNA: TGTGCCAGCAGTTATCAGGGATCCCAAGAGACCCAGTACTTC
D: -
J: TRBJ2-5
V: TRBV6-6
size: -

CDR3: CASSSSLAGDFSGNTIYF
DNA: TGTGCCAGCAGCTCCTCCCTGGCAGGGGATTTCTCTGGAAACACCATATATTTT
D: -
J: TRBJ1-3
V: TRBV7-9
size: few

CDR3: CASSSGQSSYNSPLHF
DNA: TGTGCCAGCAGCTCAGGACAGAGCTCCTATAATTCACCCCTCCACTTT
D: -
J: TRBJ1-6
V: TRBV7-4
size: -

CDR3: CASSRPGTGAYNEQFF
DNA: TGTGCCAGCAGCCGCCCAGGGACAGGGGCCTACAATGAGCAGTTCTTC
D: TRBD1
J: TRBJ2-1
V: TRBV3-1
size: -

CDR3: CSVKQGSLTKNIQYF
DNA: TGCAGCGTAAAACAGGGGAGTTTGACCAAAAACATTCAGTACTTC
D: TRBD1
J: TRBJ2-4
V: TRBV29-1
size: -

CDR3: CAISSDRGLDQPQHF
DNA: TGTGCCATCAGTTCGGACAGGGGTTTAGATCAGCCCCAGCATTTT
D: TRBD1
J: TRBJ1-5
V: TRBV10-3
size: few

CDR3: CATSRDQISGNTIYF
DNA: TGTGCCACCAGCAGAGATCAAATCTCTGGAAACACCATATATTTT
D: -
J: TRBJ1-3
V: TRBV15
size: -

CDR3: CASSPGGSHEQFF
DNA: TGTGCCAGCAGCCCTGGCGGGAGTCATGAGCAGTTCTTC
D: TRBD2
J: TRBJ2-1
V: TRBV28
size: -

CDR3: CASIPGPGQPQHF
DNA: TGTGCCAGCATCCCCGGTCCTGGTCAGCCCCAGCATTTT
D: -
J: TRBJ1-5
V: TRBV27
size: -

CDR3: CASSYSHNEQFF
DNA: TGTGCCAGCAGTTATTCACACAATGAGCAGTTCTTC
D: -
J: TRBJ2-1
V: TRBV6-2/TRBV6-3
size: few

CDR3: CASTTRLAADYEQYF
DNA: TGCGCCAGCACCACGCGGCTAGCGGCAGATTACGAGCAGTACTTC
D: TRBD2
J: TRBJ2-7
V: TRBV5-1
size: -

CDR3: CAASTGGYEQYF
DNA: TGTGCCGCCTCGACAGGGGGATACGAGCAGTACTTC
D: TRBD1
J: TRBJ2-7
V: TRBV24-1
size: few

CDR3: CASSDRGRQETQYF
DNA: TGTGCCAGCAGCGACAGGGGGCGCCAAGAGACCCAGTACTTC
D: TRBD1
J: TRBJ2-5
V: TRBV7-2
size: few

CDR3: CAISELRIDRQYF
DNA: TGTGCCATCAGTGAGTTAAGGATCGACCGGCAGTACTTC
D: -
J: TRBJ2-7
V: TRBV10-3
size: few

CDR3: CASSIGDRVTQYF
DNA: TGTGCCAGTAGTATAGGGGACAGGGTAACGCAGTATTTT
D: TRBD1
J: TRBJ2-3
V: TRBV19
size: few

CDR3: CSARDISGSAKNIQYF
DNA: TGCAGTGCTAGAGATATTAGCGGGAGCGCCAAAAACATTCAGTACTTC
D: TRBD2
J: TRBJ2-4
V: TRBV20-1
size: -

CDR3: CASSSRYDQPQHF
DNA: TGTGCCAGCAGCTCGAGGTACGATCAGCCCCAGCATTTT
D: -
J: TRBJ1-5
V: TRBV7-2
size: many

CDR3: CASRGWGLNTGELFF
DNA: TGTGCCAGCAGGGGATGGGGGCTGAACACCGGGGAGCTGTTTTTT
D: -
J: TRBJ2-2
V: TRBV5-5
size: -

CDR3: CASSLDGEGNNEQFF
DNA: TGCGCCAGCAGCTTGGATGGGGAAGGGAACAATGAGCAGTTCTTC
D: -
J: TRBJ2-1
V: TRBV13
size: -

CDR3: CATGSSNTGELFF
DNA: TGTGCCACCGGGTCCTCGAACACCGGGGAGCTGTTTTTT
D: -
J: TRBJ2-2
V: TRBV24-1
size: -

CDR3: CASSEWGTDTQYF
DNA: TGTGCCAGCAGTGAATGGGGCACAGATACGCAGTATTTT
D: -
J: TRBJ2-3
V: TRBV25-1
size: -

CDR3: CASSYSTSGRTTDTQYF
DNA: TGTGCCAGCAGTTACTCGACCAGCGGGAGGACCACAGATACGCAGTATTTT
D: TRBD2
J: TRBJ2-3
V: TRBV6-2/TRBV6-3
size: many

CDR3: CASSFPEAGLYGYTF
DNA: TGTGCCAGCAGCTTCCCGGAGGCAGGGCTCTATGGCTACACCTTC
D: -
J: TRBJ1-2
V: TRBV7-2
size: -

CDR3: CASSLFTSGRETQYF
DNA: TGTGCCAGCAGTTTATTTACTAGCGGGAGGGAGACCCAGTACTTC
D: TRBD2
J: TRBJ2-5
V: TRBV12-3/TRBV12-4
size: -

CDR3: CAWARTDEQFF
DNA: TGTGCCTGGGCTAGAACCGATGAGCAGTTCTTC
D: -
J: TRBJ2-1
V: TRBV30
size: -

CDR3: CASSQVAGNTGELFF
DNA: TGCGCCAGCAGCCAGGTAGCAGGGAACACCGGGGAGCTGTTTTTT
D: -
J: TRBJ2-2
V: TRBV4-1
size: -